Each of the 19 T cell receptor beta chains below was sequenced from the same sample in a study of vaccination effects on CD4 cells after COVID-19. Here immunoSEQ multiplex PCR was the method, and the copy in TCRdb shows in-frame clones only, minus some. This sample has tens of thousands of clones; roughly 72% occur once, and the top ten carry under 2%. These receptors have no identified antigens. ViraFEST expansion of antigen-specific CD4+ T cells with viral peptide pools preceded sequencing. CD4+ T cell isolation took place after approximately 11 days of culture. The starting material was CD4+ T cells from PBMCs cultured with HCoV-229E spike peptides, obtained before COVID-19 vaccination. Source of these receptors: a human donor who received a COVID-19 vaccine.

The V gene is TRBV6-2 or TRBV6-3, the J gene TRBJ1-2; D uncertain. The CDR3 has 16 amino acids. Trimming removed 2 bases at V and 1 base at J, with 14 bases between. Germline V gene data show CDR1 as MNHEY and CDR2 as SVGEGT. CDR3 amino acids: CASSYSRRDLNYGYTF. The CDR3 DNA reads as TGTGCCAGCAGTTACAGTCGGAGGGATCTTAACTATGGCTACACCTTC.

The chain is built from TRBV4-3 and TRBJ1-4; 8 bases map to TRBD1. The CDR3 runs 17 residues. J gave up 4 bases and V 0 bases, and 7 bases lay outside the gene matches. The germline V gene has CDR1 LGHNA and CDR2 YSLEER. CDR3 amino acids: CASSQERTGLGNEKLFF. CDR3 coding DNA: TGCGCCAGCAGCCAAGAGAGGACAGGGCTCGGTAATGAAAAACTGTTTTTT.

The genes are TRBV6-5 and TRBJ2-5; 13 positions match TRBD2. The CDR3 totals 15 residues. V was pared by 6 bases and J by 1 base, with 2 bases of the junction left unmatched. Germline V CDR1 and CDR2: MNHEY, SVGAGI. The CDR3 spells CASSGLAGAQETQYF. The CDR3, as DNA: TGTGCCAGCAGCGGACTAGCGGGGGCCCAAGAGACCCAGTACTTC.

CDR3 amino acids: CAISALSGNTIYF. CDR3 bases: TGTGCCATCAGTGCCTTATCTGGAAACACCATATATTTT. The chain is built from TRBV10-3 and TRBJ1-3; D gene unclear. The CDR3 contains 13 residues. The germline V gene encodes CDR1 ENHRY and CDR2 SYGVKD. V was trimmed by 4 bases and J by 1 base, leaving 5 bases between them.

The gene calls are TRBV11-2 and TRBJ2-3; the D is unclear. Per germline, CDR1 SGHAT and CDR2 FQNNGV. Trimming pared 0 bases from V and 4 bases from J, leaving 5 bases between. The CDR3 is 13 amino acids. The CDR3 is CASSLDAADTQYF. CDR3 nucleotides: TGTGCCAGCAGCTTAGACGCGGCAGATACGCAGTATTTT.

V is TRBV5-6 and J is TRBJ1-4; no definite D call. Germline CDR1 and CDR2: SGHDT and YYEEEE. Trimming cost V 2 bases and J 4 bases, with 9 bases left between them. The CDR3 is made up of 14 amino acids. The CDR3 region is CASSFRQVNEKLFF. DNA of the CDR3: TGTGCCAGCAGCTTTCGGCAGGTTAATGAAAAACTGTTTTTT.

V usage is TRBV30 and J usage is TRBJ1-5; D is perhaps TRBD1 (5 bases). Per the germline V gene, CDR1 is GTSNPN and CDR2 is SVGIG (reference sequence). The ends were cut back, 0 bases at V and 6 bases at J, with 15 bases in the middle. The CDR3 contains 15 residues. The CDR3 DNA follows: TGTGCCTGGAGTGTACCGGACACCTCGCGTCAGCCCCAGCATTTT. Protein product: CAWSVPDTSRQPQHF.

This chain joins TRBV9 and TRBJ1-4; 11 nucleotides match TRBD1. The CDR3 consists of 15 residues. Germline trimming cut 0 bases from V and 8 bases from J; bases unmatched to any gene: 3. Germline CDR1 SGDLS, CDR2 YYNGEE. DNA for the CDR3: TGTGCCAGCAGCGTAGGGACAGGGGGCCGGGAAAAACTGTTTTTT. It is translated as CASSVGTGGREKLFF.

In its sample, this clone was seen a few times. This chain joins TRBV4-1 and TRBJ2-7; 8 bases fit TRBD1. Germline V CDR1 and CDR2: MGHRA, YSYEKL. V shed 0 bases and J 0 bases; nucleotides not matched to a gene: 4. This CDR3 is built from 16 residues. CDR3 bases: TGCGCCAGCAGCCAAGATCGGGACAGGACCTCCTACGAGCAGTACGTC. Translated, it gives CASSQDRDRTSYEQYV.

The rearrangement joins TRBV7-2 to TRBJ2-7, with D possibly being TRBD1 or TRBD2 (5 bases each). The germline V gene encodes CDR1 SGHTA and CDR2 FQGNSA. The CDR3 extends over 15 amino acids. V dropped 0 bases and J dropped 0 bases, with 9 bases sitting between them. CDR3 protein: CASSLALGTSYEQYV. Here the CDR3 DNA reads TGTGCCAGCAGCTTAGCGCTGGGGACCTCCTACGAGCAGTACGTC.

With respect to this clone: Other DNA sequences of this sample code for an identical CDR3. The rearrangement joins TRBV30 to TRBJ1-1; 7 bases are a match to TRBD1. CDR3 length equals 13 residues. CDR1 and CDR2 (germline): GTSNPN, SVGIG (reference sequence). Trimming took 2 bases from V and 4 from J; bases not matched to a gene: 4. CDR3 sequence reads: CAWSRQGITEAFF. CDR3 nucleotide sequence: TGTGCCTGGAGTAGACAGGGCATCACTGAAGCTTTCTTT. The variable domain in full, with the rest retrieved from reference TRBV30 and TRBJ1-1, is SQTIHQWPATLVQPVGSPLSLECTVEGTSNPNLYWYRQAAGRGLQLLFYSVGIGQISSEVPQNLSASRPQDRQFILSSKKLLLSDSGFYLCAWSRQGITEAFFGQGTRLTVV.

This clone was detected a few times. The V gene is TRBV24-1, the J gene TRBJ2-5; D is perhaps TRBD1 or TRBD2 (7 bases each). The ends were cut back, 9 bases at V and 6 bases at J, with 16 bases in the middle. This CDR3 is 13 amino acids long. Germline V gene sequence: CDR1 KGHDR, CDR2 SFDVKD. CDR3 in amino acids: CATAGGGMKTQYF. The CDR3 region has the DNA TGTGCCACCGCAGGGGGAGGGATGAAGACCCAGTACTTC.

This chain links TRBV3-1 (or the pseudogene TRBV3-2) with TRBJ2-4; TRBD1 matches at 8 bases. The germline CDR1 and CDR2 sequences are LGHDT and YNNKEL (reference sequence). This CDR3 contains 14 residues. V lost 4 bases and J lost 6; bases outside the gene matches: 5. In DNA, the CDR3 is TGTGCCAGCAGCCTCAGACAGGGGACAAACATTCAGTACTTC. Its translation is CASSLRQGTNIQYF.

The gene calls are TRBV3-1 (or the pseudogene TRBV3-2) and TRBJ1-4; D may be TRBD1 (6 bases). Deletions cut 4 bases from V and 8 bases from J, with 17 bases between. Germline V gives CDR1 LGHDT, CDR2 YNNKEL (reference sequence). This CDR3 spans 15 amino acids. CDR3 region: CASSPNTRGAEKLFF. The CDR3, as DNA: TGTGCCAGCAGCCCAAATACCCGGGGGGCAGAAAAACTGTTTTTT.

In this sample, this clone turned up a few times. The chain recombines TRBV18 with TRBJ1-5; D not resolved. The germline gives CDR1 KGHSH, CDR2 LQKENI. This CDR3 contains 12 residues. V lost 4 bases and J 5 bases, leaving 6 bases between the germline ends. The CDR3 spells CASSRIDQPQHF. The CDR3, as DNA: TGTGCCAGCTCACGCATCGATCAGCCCCAGCATTTT.

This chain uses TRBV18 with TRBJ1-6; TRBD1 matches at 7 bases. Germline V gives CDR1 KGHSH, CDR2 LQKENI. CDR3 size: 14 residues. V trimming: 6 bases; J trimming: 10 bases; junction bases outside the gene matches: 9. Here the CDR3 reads CASSPTGTESPLHF. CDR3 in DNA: TGTGCCAGCTCCCCGACAGGGACGGAGTCACCCCTCCACTTT. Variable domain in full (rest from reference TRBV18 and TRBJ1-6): NAGVMQNPRHLVRRRGQEARLRCSPMKGHSHVYWYRQLPEEGLKFMVYLQKENIIDESGMPKERFSAEFPKEGPSILRIQQVVRGDSAAYFCASSPTGTESPLHFGNGTRLTVT.

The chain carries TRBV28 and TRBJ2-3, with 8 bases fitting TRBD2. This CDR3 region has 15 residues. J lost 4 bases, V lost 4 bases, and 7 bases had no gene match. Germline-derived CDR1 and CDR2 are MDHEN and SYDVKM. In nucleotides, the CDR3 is TGTGCCAGCAGTTCCGGGGGGGCCGGGCCAGATACGCAGTATTTT. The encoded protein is CASSSGGAGPDTQYF. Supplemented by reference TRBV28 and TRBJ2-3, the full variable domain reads DVKVTQSSRYLVKRTGEKVFLECVQDMDHENMFWYRQDPGLGLRLIYFSYDVKMKEKGDIPEGYSVSREKKERFSLILESASTNQTSMYLCASSSGGAGPDTQYFGPGTRLTVL.

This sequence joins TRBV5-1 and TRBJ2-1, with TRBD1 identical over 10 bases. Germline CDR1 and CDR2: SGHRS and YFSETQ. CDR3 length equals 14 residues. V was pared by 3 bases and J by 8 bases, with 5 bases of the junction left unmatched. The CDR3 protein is CASSSPGQGYEQFF. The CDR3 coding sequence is TGCGCCAGCAGCTCGCCGGGACAGGGGTATGAGCAGTTCTTC.

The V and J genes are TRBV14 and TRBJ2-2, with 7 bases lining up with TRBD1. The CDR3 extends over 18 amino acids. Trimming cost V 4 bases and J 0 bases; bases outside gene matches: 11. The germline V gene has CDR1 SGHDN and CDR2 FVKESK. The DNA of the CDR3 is TGTGCCAGCAGCCCAACGACTCGGACAGGTTCGAACACCGGGGAGCTGTTTTTT. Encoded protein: CASSPTTRTGSNTGELFF.